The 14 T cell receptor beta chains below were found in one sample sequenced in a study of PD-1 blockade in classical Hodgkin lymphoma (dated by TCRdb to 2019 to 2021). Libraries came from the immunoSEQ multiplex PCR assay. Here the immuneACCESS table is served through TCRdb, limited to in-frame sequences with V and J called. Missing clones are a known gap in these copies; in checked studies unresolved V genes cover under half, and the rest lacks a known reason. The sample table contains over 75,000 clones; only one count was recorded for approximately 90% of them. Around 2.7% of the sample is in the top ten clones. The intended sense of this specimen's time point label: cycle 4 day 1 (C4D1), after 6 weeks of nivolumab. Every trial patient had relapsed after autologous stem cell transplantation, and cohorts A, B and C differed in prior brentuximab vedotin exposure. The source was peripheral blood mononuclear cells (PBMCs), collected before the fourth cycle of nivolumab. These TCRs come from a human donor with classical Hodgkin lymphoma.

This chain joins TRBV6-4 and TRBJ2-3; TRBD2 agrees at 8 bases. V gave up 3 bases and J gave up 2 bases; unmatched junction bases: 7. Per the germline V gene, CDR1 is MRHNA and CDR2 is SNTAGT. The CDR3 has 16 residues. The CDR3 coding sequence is TGTGCCAGCAGTGAAGTACGGGGGGGCACCACAGATACGCAGTATTTT. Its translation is CASSEVRGGTTDTQYF.

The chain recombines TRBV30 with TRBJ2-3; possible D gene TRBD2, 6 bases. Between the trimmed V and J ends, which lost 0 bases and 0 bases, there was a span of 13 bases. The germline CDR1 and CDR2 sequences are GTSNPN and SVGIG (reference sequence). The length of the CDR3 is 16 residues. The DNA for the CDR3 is TGTGCCTGGAGTGTACTAGCACCACTTAGCACAGATACGCAGTATTTT. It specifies CAWSVLAPLSTDTQYF.

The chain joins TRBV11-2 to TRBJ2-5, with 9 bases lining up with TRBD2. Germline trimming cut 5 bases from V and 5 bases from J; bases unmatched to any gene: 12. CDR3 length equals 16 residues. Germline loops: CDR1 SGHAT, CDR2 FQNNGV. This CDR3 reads CASSAGVGLAGETQYF. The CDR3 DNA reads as TGTGCCAGCAGCGCTGGAGTGGGGCTAGCGGGGGAGACCCAGTACTTC.

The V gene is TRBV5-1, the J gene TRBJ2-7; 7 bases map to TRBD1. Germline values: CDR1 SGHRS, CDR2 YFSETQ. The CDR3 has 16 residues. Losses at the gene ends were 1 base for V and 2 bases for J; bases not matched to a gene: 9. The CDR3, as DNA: TGCGCCAGCAGCTTGTCTTCGGGACAGACCCCCTACGAGCAGTACTTC. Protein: CASSLSSGQTPYEQYF.

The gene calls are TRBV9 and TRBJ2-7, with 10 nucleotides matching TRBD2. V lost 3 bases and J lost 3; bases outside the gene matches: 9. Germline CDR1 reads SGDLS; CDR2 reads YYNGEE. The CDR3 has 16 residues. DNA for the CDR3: TGTGCCAGCAGCGGGACGAGAGGGACTAGCGACTACGAGCAGTACTTC. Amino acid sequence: CASSGTRGTSDYEQYF. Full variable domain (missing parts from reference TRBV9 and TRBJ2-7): DSGVTQTPKHLITATGQRVTLRCSPRSGDLSVYWYQQSLDQGLQFLIQYYNGEERAKGNILERFSAQQFPDLHSELNLSSLELGDSALYFCASSGTRGTSDYEQYFGPGTRLTVT.

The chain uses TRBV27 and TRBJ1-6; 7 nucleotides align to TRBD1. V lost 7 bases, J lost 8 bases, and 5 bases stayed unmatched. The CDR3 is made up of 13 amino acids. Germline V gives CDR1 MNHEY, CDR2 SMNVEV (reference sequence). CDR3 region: CASNQGGYSPLHF. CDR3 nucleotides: TGTGCCAGCAATCAGGGGGGCTATTCACCCCTCCACTTT.

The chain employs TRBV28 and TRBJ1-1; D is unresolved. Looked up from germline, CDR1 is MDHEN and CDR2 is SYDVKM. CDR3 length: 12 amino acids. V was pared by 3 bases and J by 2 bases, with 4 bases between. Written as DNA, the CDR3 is TGTGCCAGCAGTTTCTTAAACACTGAAGCTTTCTTT. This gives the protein CASSFLNTEAFF. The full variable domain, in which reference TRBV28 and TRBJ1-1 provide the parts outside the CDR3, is DVKVTQSSRYLVKRTGEKVFLECVQDMDHENMFWYRQDPGLGLRLIYFSYDVKMKEKGDIPEGYSVSREKKERFSLILESASTNQTSMYLCASSFLNTEAFFGQGTRLTVV.

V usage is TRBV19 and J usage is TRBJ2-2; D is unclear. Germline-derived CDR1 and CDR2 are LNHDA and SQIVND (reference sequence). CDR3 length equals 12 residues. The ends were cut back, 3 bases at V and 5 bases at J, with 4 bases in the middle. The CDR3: CASSIRTGELFF. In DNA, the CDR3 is TGTGCCAGTAGTATTAGGACCGGGGAGCTGTTTTTT.

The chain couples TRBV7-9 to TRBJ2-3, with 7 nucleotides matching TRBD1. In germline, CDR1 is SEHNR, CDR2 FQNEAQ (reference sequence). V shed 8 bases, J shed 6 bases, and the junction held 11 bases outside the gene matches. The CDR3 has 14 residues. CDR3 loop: CASGDSLKMDTQYF. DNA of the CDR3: TGTGCCAGCGGGGACAGCTTAAAGATGGATACGCAGTATTTT.

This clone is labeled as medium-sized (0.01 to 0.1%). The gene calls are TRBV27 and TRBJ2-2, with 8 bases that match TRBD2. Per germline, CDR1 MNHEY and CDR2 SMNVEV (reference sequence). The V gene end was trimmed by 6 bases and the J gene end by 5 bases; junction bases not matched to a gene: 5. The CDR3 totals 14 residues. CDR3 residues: CASRPGLVTGELFF. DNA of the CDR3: TGTGCCAGCAGACCGGGACTAGTTACCGGGGAGCTGTTTTTT.

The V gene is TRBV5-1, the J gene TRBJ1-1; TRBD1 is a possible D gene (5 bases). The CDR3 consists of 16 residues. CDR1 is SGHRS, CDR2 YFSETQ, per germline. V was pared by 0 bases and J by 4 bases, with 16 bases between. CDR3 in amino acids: CASSLGVWGLGTEAFF. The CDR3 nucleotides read TGCGCCAGCAGCTTGGGAGTGTGGGGGTTGGGCACTGAAGCTTTCTTT. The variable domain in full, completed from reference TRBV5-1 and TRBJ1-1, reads KAGVTQTPRYLIKTRGQQVTLSCSPISGHRSVSWYQQTPGQGLQFLFEYFSETQRNKGNFPGRFSGRQFSNSRSEMNVSTLELGDSALYLCASSLGVWGLGTEAFFGQGTRLTVV.

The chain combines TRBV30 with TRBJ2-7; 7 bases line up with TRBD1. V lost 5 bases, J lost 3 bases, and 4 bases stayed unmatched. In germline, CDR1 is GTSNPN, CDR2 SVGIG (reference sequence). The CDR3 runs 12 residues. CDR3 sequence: CAWADRDYEQYF. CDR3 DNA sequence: TGTGCCTGGGCCGACAGGGACTACGAGCAGTACTTC.

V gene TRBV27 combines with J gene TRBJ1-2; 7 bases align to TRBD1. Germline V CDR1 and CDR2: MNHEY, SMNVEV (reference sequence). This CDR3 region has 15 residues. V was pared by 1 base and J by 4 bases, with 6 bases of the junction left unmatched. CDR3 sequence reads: CASSLLSGTAYGYTF. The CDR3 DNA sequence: TGTGCCAGCAGTTTATTATCCGGGACAGCCTATGGCTACACCTTC.

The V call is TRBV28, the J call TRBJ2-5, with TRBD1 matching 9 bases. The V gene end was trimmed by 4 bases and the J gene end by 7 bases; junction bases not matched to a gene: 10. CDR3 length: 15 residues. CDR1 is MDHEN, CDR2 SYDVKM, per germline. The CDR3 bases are TGTGCCAGCAGTTCAACCGGGACAGGGATCGGGACCCAGTACTTC. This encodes CASSSTGTGIGTQYF.